Described below is a single TCR beta chain sequence and its context. These data belong to a study of technical replicates of blood from a handful of donors. The repertoire was sequenced with immunoSEQ multiplex PCR; TCRdb's copy has only in-frame clones and lacks some. The data show some 68,000 clones, more than 90% seen once. Material for sequencing was T cells isolated from PBMCs. The clonotype originates from a human donor in good health.

In nucleotides, the CDR3 is TGTGCCAGCAGCTTGGTGATAGGACAGATTCAAGAGACCCAGTACTTC. Residues: CASSLVIGQIQETQYF. The chain joins TRBV5-6 to TRBJ2-5, with D possibly TRBD1 on 6 matching bases. The germline CDR1 and CDR2 sequences are SGHDT and YYEEEE. Deletions cut 0 bases from V and 2 bases from J, with 14 bases between. This CDR3 comprises 16 residues. Looking up the rest from reference TRBV5-6 and TRBJ2-5 gives the full variable domain: DAGVTQSPTHLIKTRGQQVTLRCSPKSGHDTVSWYQQALGQGPQFIFQYYEEEERQRGNFPDRFSGHQFPNYSSELNVNALLLGDSALYLCASSLVIGQIQETQYFGPGTRLLVL.